Following are 12 T cell receptor beta chains from one sample sequenced in a study of graft-versus-host responses after intestinal transplantation. Stimulators, 200,000 irradiated and violet-dye-labeled cells, were plated with 200,000 CFSE-labeled responder cells. Data came from immunoSEQ multiplex PCR; TCRdb stores just in-frame clones and leaves some out. The sample consists of some 7,400 clones, roughly 34% of them appearing once. The material was alloreactive CD8+ T cells from a mixed lymphocyte reaction culture, obtained before transplantation. The subset here: CFSE-low proliferating T cells sorted from roughly six-day pre-transplant mixed lymphocyte reaction (GvH or HvG direction). The receptors originated from a human patient who was an organ donor for intestinal transplantation.

The table lists this clone with a few counts. The CDR3 loop reads CASSFRGNTEAFF. CDR3 bases: TGTGCCAGCAGTTTCAGGGGAAACACTGAAGCTTTCTTT. The gene calls are TRBV6-5 and TRBJ1-1; possibly TRBD1 for D (6 bases). Germline values: CDR1 MNHEY, CDR2 SVGAGI. This CDR3 has 13 amino acids. The germline V and J ends were trimmed by 4 bases and 2 bases, with 8 bases remaining between them.

The chain is built from TRBV7-8 and TRBJ2-5, with unresolved D. Trimming took 5 bases from V and 5 from J, leaving 12 bases between them. The CDR3 runs to 13 residues. Germline assignment: CDR1 SGHVS and CDR2 FQNEAQ. CDR3 DNA sequence: TGTGCCAGCAGCCGGTCCGCCTGGGAGACCCAGTACTTC. Amino acids: CASSRSAWETQYF.

This clone has a handful of counts. The chain couples TRBV19 to TRBJ2-1; TRBD1 is a possible D gene (6 bases). V was shortened by 5 bases and J by 3 bases, with 11 bases between the two germline ends. Germline values: CDR1 LNHDA, CDR2 SQIVND (reference sequence). This CDR3 is built from 14 residues. CDR3 in amino acids: CASSPSTGYNEQFF. CDR3 nucleotide sequence: TGTGCCAGTAGTCCATCGACAGGCTACAATGAGCAGTTCTTC.

This clone was counted only a few times. The chain recombines TRBV27 with TRBJ2-6; 8 nucleotides align to TRBD2. CDR3 length equals 20 residues. The ends lost 3 bases at V and 1 base at J; junction bases unmatched: 14. Germline loops: CDR1 MNHEY, CDR2 SMNVEV (reference sequence). The CDR3 DNA is TGTGCCAGCAGTTTTTATTATTACCCAGCGGGAGTTTCTGGGGCCAACGTCCTGACTTTC. Its translation is CASSFYYYPAGVSGANVLTF.

This clone appeared a few times. This sequence joins TRBV2 and TRBJ2-7, with D possibly matching TRBD2 (7 bases). From germline, CDR1 is SNHLY and CDR2 FYNNEI. The CDR3 is 19 amino acids. Trimming removed 7 bases at V and 8 bases at J, with 36 bases between. The CDR3: CASTPLGGRPLDATTKQYF. Written as DNA, the CDR3 is TGTGCCAGCACCCCTCTGGGGGGGCGACCGTTAGACGCCACTACGAAGCAGTACTTC.

The CDR3 loop is CASSPFIGGAGGKETQYF. In DNA, the CDR3 is TGTGCCAGCTCACCCTTCATAGGGGGAGCGGGGGGAAAAGAGACCCAGTACTTC. The rearrangement joins TRBV18 to TRBJ2-5; TRBD2 aligns across 9 bases. CDR3 length equals 18 residues. CDR1 and CDR2 from the germline V gene are KGHSH and LQKENI. With 3 bases clipped from V and 3 bases from J, the junction kept 14 bases outside the gene matches.

This chain joins TRBV6-5 and TRBJ1-2; D is perhaps TRBD1 (5 bases). Trimming removed 6 bases from V and 6 bases from J, with 14 bases in between. Germline lookup yields CDR1 MNHEY and CDR2 SVGAGI. The CDR3 loop spans 13 amino acids. CDR3 DNA sequence: TGTGCCAGCAGCTCAGGGTGGTGGAATGGCTACACCTTC. Translation: CASSSGWWNGYTF.

This rearrangement joins TRBV5-1 to TRBJ2-1; 12 positions agree with TRBD2. Germline lookup yields CDR1 SGHRS and CDR2 YFSETQ. The CDR3 loop spans 15 amino acids. The trim removed 4 bases at V and 6 bases at J, leaving 5 bases unmatched. For the CDR3, the DNA is TGCGCCAGCAGCGGGCTAGCGGGGGGGCTCAATGAGCAGTTCTTC. It specifies CASSGLAGGLNEQFF.

By proportion, this clone is medium-sized. The V call is TRBV7-6, the J call TRBJ2-7; possibly TRBD1 for D (6 bases). The germline V gene encodes CDR1 SGHVS and CDR2 FNYEAQ. This CDR3 comprises 14 residues. Trimming removed 4 bases at V and 3 bases at J, with 13 bases between. In DNA, the CDR3 is TGTGCCAGCAGCTCGCGAGAAGGGGGCTACGAGCAGTACTTC. Residues: CASSSREGGYEQYF.

This clone was recorded a few times. The gene calls are TRBV11-2 and TRBJ2-7, with D tentatively TRBD2 (6 bases). This CDR3 has 15 amino acids. Germline CDR1 is SGHAT and CDR2 is FQNNGV. Trimming removed 2 bases at V and 7 bases at J, with 18 bases between. Here the CDR3 reads CASSLLSGSRYEQYF. In DNA form, the CDR3 reads TGTGCCAGCAGCTTATTGTCCGGGAGCAGGTATGAGCAGTACTTC.

This clone is judged medium-sized. V gene TRBV5-1 combines with J gene TRBJ1-6; unclear D gene. In germline, CDR1 is SGHRS, CDR2 YFSETQ. The ends were cut back, 3 bases at V and 10 bases at J, with 11 bases in the middle. CDR3 length equals 13 residues. The CDR3 nucleotides read TGCGCCAGCAGCTCCCCATTTAGATCACCCCTCCACTTT. Its translation is CASSSPFRSPLHF.

The V and J genes are TRBV7-9 and TRBJ2-2, with TRBD2 as a possible D gene (6 bases). V lost 6 bases to trimming and J lost 7 bases, with 12 bases between them. The length of the CDR3 is 13 residues. CDR1 is SEHNR, CDR2 FQNEAQ, per germline (reference sequence). DNA of the CDR3: TGTGCCAGCAGTTTTGGACTAAACGGGGAGCTGTTTTTT. It specifies CASSFGLNGELFF. The full variable domain, rest sourced from reference TRBV7-9 and TRBJ2-2, is DTGVSQNPRHKITKRGQNVTFRCDPISEHNRLYWYRQTLGQGPEFLTYFQNEAQLEKSRLLSDRFSAERPKGSFSTLEIQRTEQGDSAMYLCASSFGLNGELFFGEGSRLTVL.